The subject of this entry is one T cell receptor (beta chain). The sample belongs to a study of blood T cell repertoires in COVID-19. Overall study context: PBMCs, B-cell-depleted T cells, or T cells were the source of the cDNA or gDNA that made up the material.

Produced via immunoSEQ multiplex PCR; TCRdb's table is partial and in-frame only. The table has over 90,000 clones, 82% seen once. The trim removed 5 bases at V and 7 bases at J, leaving 5 bases unmatched. Looked up from germline, CDR1 is MDHEN and CDR2 is SYDVKM. There are 14 residues in the CDR3. The sample was peripheral blood. The chain uses TRBV28 and TRBJ1-4, with 9 bases aligning to TRBD1. The source of this sequence is a man aged 45 to 65 with active or convalescent COVID-19. CDR3 amino acids: CASSTGQGFEKLFF. The DNA for the CDR3 is TGTGCCAGCAGTACGGGACAGGGTTTTGAAAAACTGTTTTTT. Drawing the rest from reference TRBV28 and TRBJ1-4, the complete variable domain is DVKVTQSSRYLVKRTGEKVFLECVQDMDHENMFWYRQDPGLGLRLIYFSYDVKMKEKGDIPEGYSVSREKKERFSLILESASTNQTSMYLCASSTGQGFEKLFFGSGTQLSVL.